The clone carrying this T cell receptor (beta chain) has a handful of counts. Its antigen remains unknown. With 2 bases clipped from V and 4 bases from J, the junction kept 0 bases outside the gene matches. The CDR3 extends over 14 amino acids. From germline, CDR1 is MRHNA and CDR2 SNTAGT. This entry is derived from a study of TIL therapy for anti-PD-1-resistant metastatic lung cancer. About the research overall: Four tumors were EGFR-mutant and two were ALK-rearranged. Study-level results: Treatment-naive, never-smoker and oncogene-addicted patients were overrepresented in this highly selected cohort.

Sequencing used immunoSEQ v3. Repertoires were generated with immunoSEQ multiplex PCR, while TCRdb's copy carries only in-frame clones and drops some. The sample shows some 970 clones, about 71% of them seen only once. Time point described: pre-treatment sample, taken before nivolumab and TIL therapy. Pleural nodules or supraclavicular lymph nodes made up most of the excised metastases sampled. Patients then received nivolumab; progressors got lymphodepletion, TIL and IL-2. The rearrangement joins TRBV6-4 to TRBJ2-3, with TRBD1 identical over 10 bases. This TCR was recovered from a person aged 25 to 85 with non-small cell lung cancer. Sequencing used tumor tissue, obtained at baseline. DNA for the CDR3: TGTGCCAGCAGTGACGGACAGGGGGCAGATACGCAGTATTTT. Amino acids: CASSDGQGADTQYF.